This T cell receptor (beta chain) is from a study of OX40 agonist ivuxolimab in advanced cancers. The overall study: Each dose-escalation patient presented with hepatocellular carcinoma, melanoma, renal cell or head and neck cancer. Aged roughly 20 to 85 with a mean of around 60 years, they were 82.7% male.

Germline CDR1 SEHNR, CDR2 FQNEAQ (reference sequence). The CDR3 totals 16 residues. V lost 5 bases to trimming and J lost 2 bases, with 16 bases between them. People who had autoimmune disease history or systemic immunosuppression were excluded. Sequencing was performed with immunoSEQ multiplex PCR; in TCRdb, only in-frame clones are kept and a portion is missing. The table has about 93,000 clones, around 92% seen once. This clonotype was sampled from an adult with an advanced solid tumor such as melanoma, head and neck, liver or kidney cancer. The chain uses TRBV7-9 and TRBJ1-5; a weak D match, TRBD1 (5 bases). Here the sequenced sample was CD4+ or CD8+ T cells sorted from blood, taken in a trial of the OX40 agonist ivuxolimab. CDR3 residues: CASSLNRGIGNQPQHF. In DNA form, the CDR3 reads TGTGCCAGCAGCCTCAATCGGGGGATTGGCAATCAGCCCCAGCATTTT.